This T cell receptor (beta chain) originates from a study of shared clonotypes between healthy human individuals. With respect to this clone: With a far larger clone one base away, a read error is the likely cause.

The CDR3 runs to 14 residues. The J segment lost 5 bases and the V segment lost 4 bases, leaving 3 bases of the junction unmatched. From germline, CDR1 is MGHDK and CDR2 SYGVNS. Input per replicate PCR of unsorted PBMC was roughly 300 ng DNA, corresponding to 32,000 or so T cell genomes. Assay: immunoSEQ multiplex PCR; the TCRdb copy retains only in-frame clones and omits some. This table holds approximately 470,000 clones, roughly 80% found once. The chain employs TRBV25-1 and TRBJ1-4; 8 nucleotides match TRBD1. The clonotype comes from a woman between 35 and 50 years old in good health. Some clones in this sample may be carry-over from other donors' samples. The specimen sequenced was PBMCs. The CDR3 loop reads CASSVWTGNEKLFF. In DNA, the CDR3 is TGTGCCAGCAGTGTCTGGACAGGGAATGAAAAACTGTTTTTT.